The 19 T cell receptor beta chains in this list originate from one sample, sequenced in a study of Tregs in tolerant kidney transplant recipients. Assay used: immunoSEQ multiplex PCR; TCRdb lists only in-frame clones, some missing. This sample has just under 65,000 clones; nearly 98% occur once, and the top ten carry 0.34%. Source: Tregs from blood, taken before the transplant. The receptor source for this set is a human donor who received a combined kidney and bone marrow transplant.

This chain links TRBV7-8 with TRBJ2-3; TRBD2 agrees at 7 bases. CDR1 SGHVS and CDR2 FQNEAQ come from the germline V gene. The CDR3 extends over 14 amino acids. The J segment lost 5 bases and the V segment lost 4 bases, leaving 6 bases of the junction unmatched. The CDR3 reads CASSWGSGKDTQYF. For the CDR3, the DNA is TGTGCCAGCAGCTGGGGGAGCGGGAAAGATACGCAGTATTTT.

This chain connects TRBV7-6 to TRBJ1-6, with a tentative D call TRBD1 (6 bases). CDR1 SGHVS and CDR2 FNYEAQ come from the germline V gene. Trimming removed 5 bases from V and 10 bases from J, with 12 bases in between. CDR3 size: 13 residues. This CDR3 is CASSVTGNSPLHF. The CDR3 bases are TGTGCCAGCAGCGTAACAGGGAACTCACCCCTCCACTTT.

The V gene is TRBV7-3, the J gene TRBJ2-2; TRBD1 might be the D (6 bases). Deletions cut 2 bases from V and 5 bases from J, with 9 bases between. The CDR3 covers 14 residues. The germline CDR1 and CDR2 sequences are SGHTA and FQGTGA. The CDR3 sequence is CASSLGGHTGELFF. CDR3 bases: TGTGCCAGCAGCTTAGGGGGCCATACCGGGGAGCTGTTTTTT.

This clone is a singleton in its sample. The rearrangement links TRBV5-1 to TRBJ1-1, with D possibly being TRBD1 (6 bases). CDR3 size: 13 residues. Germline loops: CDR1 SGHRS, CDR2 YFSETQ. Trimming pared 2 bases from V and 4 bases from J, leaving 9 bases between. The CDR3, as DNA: TGCGCCAGCAGCTTAAACAGGGTCACTGAAGCTTTCTTT. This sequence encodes CASSLNRVTEAFF.

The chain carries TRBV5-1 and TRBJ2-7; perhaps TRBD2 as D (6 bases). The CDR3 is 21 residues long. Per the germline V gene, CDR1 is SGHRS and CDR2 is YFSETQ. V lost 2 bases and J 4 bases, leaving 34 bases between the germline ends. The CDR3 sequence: CASSFRTPGVRGSRKDYEQYF. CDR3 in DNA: TGCGCCAGCAGCTTTCGGACTCCGGGAGTTCGGGGCTCACGTAAAGATTACGAGCAGTACTTC.

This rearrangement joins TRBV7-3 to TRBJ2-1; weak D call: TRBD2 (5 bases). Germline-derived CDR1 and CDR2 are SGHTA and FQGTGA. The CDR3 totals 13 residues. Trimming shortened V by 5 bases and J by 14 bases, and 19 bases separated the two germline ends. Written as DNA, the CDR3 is TGTGCCAGCAGCCCCGCCCCCGGACTCGAGGAGTTCTTC. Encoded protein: CASSPAPGLEEFF.

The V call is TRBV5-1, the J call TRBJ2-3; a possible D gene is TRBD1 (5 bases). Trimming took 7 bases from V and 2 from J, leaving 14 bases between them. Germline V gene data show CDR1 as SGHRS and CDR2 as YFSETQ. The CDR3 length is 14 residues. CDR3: CASSTRQTTDTQYF. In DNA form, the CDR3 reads TGCGCCAGCTCCACAAGACAGACCACAGATACGCAGTATTTT. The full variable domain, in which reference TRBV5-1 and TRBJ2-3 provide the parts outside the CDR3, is KAGVTQTPRYLIKTRGQQVTLSCSPISGHRSVSWYQQTPGQGLQFLFEYFSETQRNKGNFPGRFSGRQFSNSRSEMNVSTLELGDSALYLCASSTRQTTDTQYFGPGTRLTVL.

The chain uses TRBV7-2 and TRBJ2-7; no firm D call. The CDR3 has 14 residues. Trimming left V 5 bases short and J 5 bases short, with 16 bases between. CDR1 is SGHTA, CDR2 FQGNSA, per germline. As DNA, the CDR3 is TGTGCCAGCAGCCCGTCGACAAGGTTCGACGAGCAGTACTTC. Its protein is CASSPSTRFDEQYF.

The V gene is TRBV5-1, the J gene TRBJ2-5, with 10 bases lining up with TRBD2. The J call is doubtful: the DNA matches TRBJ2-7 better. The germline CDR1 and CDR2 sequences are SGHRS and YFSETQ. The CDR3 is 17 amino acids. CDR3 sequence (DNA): TGCGCCAGCAGCTTAGATTCAGCGGGAGGGGCAAGGAACGAGCAGTACTTC. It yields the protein CASSLDSAGGARNEQYF.

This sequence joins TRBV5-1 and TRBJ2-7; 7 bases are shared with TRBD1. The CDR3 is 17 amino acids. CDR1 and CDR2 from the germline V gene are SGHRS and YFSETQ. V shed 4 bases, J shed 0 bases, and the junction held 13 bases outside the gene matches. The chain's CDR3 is CASSLGTASPFSYEQYF. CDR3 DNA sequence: TGCGCCAGCAGCCTCGGGACAGCCTCTCCCTTCTCCTACGAGCAGTACTTC.

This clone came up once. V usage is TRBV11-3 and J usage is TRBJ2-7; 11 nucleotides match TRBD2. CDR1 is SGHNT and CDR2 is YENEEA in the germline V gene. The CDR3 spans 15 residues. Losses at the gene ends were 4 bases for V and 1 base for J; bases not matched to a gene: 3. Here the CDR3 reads CASSYRLAGSYEQYF. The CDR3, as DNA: TGTGCCAGCAGCTATCGACTAGCGGGGTCCTACGAGCAGTACTTC. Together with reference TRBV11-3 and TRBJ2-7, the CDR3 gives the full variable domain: EAGVVQSPRYKIIEKKQPVAFWCNPISGHNTLYWYLQNLGQGPELLIRYENEEAVDDSQLPKDRFSAERLKGVDSTLKIQPAELGDSAVYLCASSYRLAGSYEQYFGPGTRLTVT.

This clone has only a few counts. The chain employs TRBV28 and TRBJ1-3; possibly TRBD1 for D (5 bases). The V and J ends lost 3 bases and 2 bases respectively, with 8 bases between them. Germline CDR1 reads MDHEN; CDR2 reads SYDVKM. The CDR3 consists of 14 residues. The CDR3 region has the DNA TGTGCCAGCAGTTTTCTAGGGGCTGGAAACACCATATATTTT. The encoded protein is CASSFLGAGNTIYF.

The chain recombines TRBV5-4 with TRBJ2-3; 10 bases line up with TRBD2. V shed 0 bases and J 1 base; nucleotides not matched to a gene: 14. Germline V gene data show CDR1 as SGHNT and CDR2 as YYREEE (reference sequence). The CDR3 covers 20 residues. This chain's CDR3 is CASSLGGGLAGDGGTDTQYF. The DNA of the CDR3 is TGTGCCAGCAGCTTGGGTGGTGGTCTAGCGGGAGACGGTGGCACAGATACGCAGTATTTT.

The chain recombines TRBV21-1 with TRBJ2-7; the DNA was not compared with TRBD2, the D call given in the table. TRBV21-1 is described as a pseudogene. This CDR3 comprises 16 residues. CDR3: CASSKVGGVKVGEQYF. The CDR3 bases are TGTGCCAGCAGCAAAGTCGGAGGGGTTAAGGTCGGCGAGCAGTACTTC.

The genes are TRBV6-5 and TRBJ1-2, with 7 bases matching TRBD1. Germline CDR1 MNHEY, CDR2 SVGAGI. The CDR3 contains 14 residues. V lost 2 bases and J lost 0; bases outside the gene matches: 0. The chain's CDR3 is CASSYRGPNYGYTF. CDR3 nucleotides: TGTGCCAGCAGTTACAGGGGGCCTAACTATGGCTACACCTTC.

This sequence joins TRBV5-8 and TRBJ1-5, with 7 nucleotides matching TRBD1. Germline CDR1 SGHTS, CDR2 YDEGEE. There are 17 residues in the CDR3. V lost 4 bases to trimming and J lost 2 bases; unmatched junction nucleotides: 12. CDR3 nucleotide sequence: TGTGCCAGCAGCCTACCGACAGGGACCGGCGGCAATCAGCCCCAGCATTTT. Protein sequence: CASSLPTGTGGNQPQHF.

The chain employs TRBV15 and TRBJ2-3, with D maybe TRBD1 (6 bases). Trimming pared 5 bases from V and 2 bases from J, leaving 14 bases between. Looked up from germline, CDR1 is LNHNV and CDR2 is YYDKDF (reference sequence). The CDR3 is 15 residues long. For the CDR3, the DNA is TGTGCCACCAGCCCTCAGGGGCTAATCACAGATACGCAGTATTTT. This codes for CATSPQGLITDTQYF.

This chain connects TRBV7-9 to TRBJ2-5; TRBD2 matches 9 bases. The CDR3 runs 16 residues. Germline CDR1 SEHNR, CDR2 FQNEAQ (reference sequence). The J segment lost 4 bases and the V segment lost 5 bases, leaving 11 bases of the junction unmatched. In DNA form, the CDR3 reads TGTGCCAGCAGCGCCCCTTCGGCGGGGGGGAGAGAGACCCAGTACTTC. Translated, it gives CASSAPSAGGRETQYF.

CDR3 nucleotide sequence: TGCGCCAGCAGCGGACTAGCGGGCCTAGCGAACACCGGGGAGCTGTTTTTT. It specifies CASSGLAGLANTGELFF. V gene TRBV5-1 combines with J gene TRBJ2-2; TRBD2 matches 11 bases. This CDR3 contains 17 residues. The J segment lost 0 bases and the V segment lost 4 bases, leaving 5 bases of the junction unmatched. The germline V gene has CDR1 SGHRS and CDR2 YFSETQ.